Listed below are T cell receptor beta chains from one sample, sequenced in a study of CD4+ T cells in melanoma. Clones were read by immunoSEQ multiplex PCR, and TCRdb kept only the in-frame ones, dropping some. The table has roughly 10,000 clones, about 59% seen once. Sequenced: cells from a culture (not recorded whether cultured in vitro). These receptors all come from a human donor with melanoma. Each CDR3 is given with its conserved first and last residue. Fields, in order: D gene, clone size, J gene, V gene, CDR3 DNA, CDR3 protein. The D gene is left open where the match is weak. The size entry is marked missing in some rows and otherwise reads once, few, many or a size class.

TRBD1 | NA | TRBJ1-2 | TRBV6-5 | TGTGCCAGCAGCCCCAGGACAGGGTGGGTGTATGGCTACACCTTC | CASSPRTGWVYGYTF
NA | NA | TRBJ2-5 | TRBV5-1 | TGCGCCAGCAGCTTGGCCCCAGCGGGAGAGACCCAGTACTTC | CASSLAPAGETQYF
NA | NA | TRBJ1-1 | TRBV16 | TGTGCCAGCAGCCATCTACAGAAATCGAACACTGAAGCTTTCTTT | CASSHLQKSNTEAFF
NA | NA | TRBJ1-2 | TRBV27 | TGTGCCAGCAGCTCCCGTCAGGGGATGTATGGCTACACCTTC | CASSSRQGMYGYTF
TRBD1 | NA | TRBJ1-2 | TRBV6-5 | TGTGCCAGCAGTCAAGACAGGGGAGCTAACTATGGCTACACCTTC | CASSQDRGANYGYTF
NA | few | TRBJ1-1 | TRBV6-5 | TGTGCCAGCAGTTACAGCCAGGGGTACACTGAAGCTTTCTTT | CASSYSQGYTEAFF
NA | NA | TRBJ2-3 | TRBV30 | TGTGCCTGGGACCGACTAGTGGGGGCAGATACGCAGTATTTT | CAWDRLVGADTQYF
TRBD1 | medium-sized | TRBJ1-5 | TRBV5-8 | TGTGCCAGCAGCTCCACACAGGGGGTCTTTATAGGGCAGCCCCAGCATTTT | CASSSTQGVFIGQPQHF
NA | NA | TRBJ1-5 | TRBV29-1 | TGCAGCGTTGGGCAGGGGCTCGATCAGCCCCAGCATTTT | CSVGQGLDQPQHF
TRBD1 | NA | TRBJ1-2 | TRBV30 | TGTGCCTGGTGGGACAGGTTCTCCTATGGCTACACCTTC | CAWWDRFSYGYTF
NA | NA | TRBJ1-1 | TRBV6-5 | TGTGCCAGCAGTTATGGCAGGTCTGAAGCTTTCTTT | CASSYGRSEAFF
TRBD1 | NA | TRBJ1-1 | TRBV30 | TGTGCCTGGAGTCTGGACAGGGGGAGGCCAGGAGCTTTCTTT | CAWSLDRGRPGAFF
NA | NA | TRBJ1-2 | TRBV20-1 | TGCAGTCTTCCCGAGATGGCTGGCTACACCTTC | CSLPEMAGYTF
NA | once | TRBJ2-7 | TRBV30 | TGTGCCTGGAGTAGGGGTTTCACCTACGAGCAGTACTTC | CAWSRGFTYEQYF
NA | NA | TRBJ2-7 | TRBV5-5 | TGTGCCAGCAGCTCCACCCCCTTTGCGGGGAAAGGGGTAGAGCAGTACTTC | CASSSTPFAGKGVEQYF
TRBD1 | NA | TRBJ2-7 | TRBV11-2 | TGTGCCAGCAGCTCCTACAGGGGGACCGCGTACGAGCAGTACTTC | CASSSYRGTAYEQYF